This T cell receptor (beta chain) was documented in a study of blood T cell repertoires in COVID-19 (dated by TCRdb to about 2020). Looking at the study overall: Samples covering the acute and convalescent phases of COVID-19 were provided by collaborators in the United States, Italy and Spain. The sample metadata nearly always contained a de-identified subject ID, COVID-19 status, age in years and sex. Subjects who had been exposed to COVID-19, were actively infected with it, or had recovered from it provided the deeply sampled blood TCRbeta repertoires that made up the dataset. Where HLA class I and class II types were available, the types were taken from metadata supplied by the sample provider, not from assay-based typing. The samples were drawn from the first 160 participants of the ongoing ImmuneRACE study and from 1,200 or so subjects provided by 6 global collaborators. The repertoires were made available in a free public database intended to serve as a resource for research on the immune response to SARS-CoV-2. The prospective study material was composed of cDNA or gDNA derived from T cells, B-cell-depleted T cells, or PBMCs.

The immunoSEQ Assay, a bias-controlled multiplex PCR, was used to amplify TCRbeta CDR3 regions from genomic DNA. As for how the authors treated the data: Nucleated cell counts per sample were estimated from amplification of reference gene primers within the assay. To quantify the absolute abundance of each unique TCRbeta CDR3 rearrangement, sequence reads were collapsed and filtered. Productive Simpson clonality was computed per sample as the square root of Simpson's diversity index over productive rearrangements. Imported from immuneACCESS, the table was reduced by TCRdb to in-frame sequences with V and J called. These copies leave out some clones; in studies compared against another copy, an unresolved V gene accounts for under half, and the cause of the remainder is not known. V, J and clone size are taken as reported in that table, and D and trimming were inferred from the DNA itself. The sample has around 370,000 clones on record, 87% of them singletons. The ten largest clones add up to about 6% of the sample.

This clone was counted only a few times. Its antigen is still unknown. Nothing much larger sits one base from this clone, and base qualities are not available. General study outcomes and caveats: Clinical and demographic metadata were provided uncurated, with the amount varying by source and participant.

Trimming leaves V shorter by 4 bases and J shorter by 5 bases, with the junction holding 7 bases beyond the gene matches. The CDR3 runs 15 amino acids, cysteine and phenylalanine included. Just CDR3 DNA is preserved here, 45 bases in frame from base 1. The CDR1 and CDR2 encoded by the germline V gene are SGHAT and FQNNGV. At one collaborating source in Seattle, patients were enrolled during active infection and were followed longitudinally through the course of disease. Each collaborating institution followed its own protocols to collect whole blood in K2EDTA tubes. For TCRbeta analysis, collaborator samples were shipped as frozen whole blood, as isolated PBMCs, or as DNA extracted from either sample type.

The chain is assembled from TRBV11-2 and TRBJ2-1; the central 8 bases match TRBD1. This receptor was obtained from a woman in her forties or fifties with COVID-19, enrolled during active disease. Source material: peripheral blood. The CDR3 has the sequence CASSSGTGTHNEQFF. The base sequence is TGTGCCAGCAGCTCCGGGACAGGAACCCACAATGAGCAGTTCTTC.